Sequencing of this T cell receptor beta chain was carried out in a study of T cell responses to AZD1222 COVID-19 vaccine. Study findings and constraints: AZD1222 recipients seropositive at baseline numbered only six.

Libraries were prepared by immunoSEQ multiplex PCR; TCRdb keeps only in-frame clonotypes and omits some of them. The sample has roughly 150,000 clones; roughly 87% are singletons. In the case of this clone: Its antigen remains unidentified.

This material consisted of peripheral blood, taken 28 days after the second AZD1222 dose. The receptor comes from an adult who received the AZD1222 COVID-19 vaccine.

The CDR3 region has the DNA TGTGCCAGCAGCCGCGGGTGGGTCGTCGAGGAGACCCAGTACTTC. This gives the protein CASSRGWVVEETQYF. The V gene is TRBV7-7, the J gene TRBJ2-5, with a tentative D call TRBD2 (5 bases). Trimming left V 5 bases short and J 5 bases short, with 18 bases between. The germline CDR1 and CDR2 sequences are SSHAT and FNYEAQ (reference sequence). CDR3 size: 15 residues.